This is a list of T cell receptor beta chains from one sample in a study of blood T cells in healthy people across ages. A single record per CDR3 protein comes from TCRdb applying MiXCR to the 5' RACE reads. Among 1 million to 1.2 million distinct CDR3 sequences listed, around two fifths were seen once. Sequenced sample: blood. The receptors here all came from a man aged 18 to 29 in good health. Both conserved end residues are part of each CDR3. The order of the fields is V gene, J gene, clone size, D gene, CDR3 protein, CDR3 DNA. D genes are given only for firm matches. Only some rows state a clone size, as once, few, many or a class for expanded clones.

TRBV20-1	TRBJ1-2	few	TRBD1	CSAASTDRGILRYTF	TGCAGTGCTGCCAGTACGGACAGGGGAATTTTGCGCTACACCTTC
TRBV28	TRBJ1-1	few	TRBD1	CASSFPPSGQGARSMNTEAFF	TGTGCCAGCAGTTTTCCCCCGTCGGGACAGGGGGCGAGGAGTATGAACACTGAAGCTTTCTTT
TRBV20-1	TRBJ2-3	.	.	CSAPPSGTDTQYF	TGCAGTGCCCCCCCGTCCGGCACAGATACGCAGTATTTT
TRBV2	TRBJ1-1	once	.	CASIPRDRNVMNTEAFF	TGTGCCAGCATTCCCCGAGACAGAAATGTCATGAACACTGAAGCTTTCTTT
TRBV24-1	TRBJ1-5	.	.	CATSDFGGNQPQHF	TGTGCCACCAGTGATTTCGGGGGAAATCAGCCCCAGCATTTT
TRBV20-1	TRBJ1-2	.	.	CSASGAAEKNYGYTF	TGCAGTGCTAGTGGGGCAGCGGAAAAAAACTATGGCTACACCTTC
TRBV20-1	TRBJ1-5	.	.	CSARAGKGRVQPQHF	TGCAGTGCTAGAGCAGGTAAAGGCAGGGTGCAGCCCCAGCATTTT
TRBV12-3/TRBV12-4	TRBJ1-1	few	TRBD1	CASSLRDRGAEAFF	TGTGCCAGCAGTCTGCGGGACAGGGGCGCTGAAGCTTTCTTT
TRBV6-2/TRBV6-3	TRBJ2-1	.	.	CASSYSMSGLNYNEQFF	TGTGCCAGCAGTTACTCGATGTCAGGGCTGAATTACAATGAGCAGTTCTTC
TRBV2	TRBJ2-3	.	.	CASSEGRSSTDTQYF	TGTGCCAGCAGTGAGGGGCGGTCTAGCACAGATACGCAGTATTTT
TRBV4-1	TRBJ2-4	.	TRBD1	CASSQRTGETNIQYF	TGCGCCAGCAGCCAACGGACAGGGGAAACTAACATTCAGTACTTC
TRBV7-9	TRBJ2-5	.	.	CASSLLASSQETQYF	TGTGCCAGCAGCCTCCTGGCTAGCTCACAAGAGACCCAGTACTTC
TRBV6-5	TRBJ1-6	.	.	CASSYSLGVSPLHF	TGTGCCAGCAGTTACTCGTTAGGGGTTTCACCCCTCCACTTT
TRBV6-6	TRBJ2-3	few	.	CASSYLSEDTQYF	TGTGCCAGCAGTTATCTTTCGGAAGATACGCAGTATTTT
TRBV9	TRBJ1-2	few	.	CASKGQGFYGYTF	TGTGCCAGCAAAGGGCAGGGGTTCTATGGCTACACCTTC
TRBV12-3/TRBV12-4	TRBJ1-6	.	.	CASTDTPANSPLHF	TGTGCCAGCACCGACACTCCAGCTAATTCACCCCTCCACTTT
TRBV7-2	TRBJ2-5	few	.	CASSLAQGQETQYF	TGTGCCAGCAGCTTAGCCCAAGGCCAAGAGACCCAGTACTTC
TRBV3-1	TRBJ1-2	few	.	CASSHGQTAFYGYTF	TGTGCCAGCAGCCACGGCCAGACAGCCTTCTATGGCTACACCTTC
TRBV6-1	TRBJ1-1	.	.	CASSVYEGRVEVLNTEAFF	TGTGCCAGCAGTGTATATGAGGGCCGAGTAGAGGTTCTGAACACTGAAGCTTTCTTT
TRBV6-2/TRBV6-3	TRBJ2-1	few	TRBD1	CASSNYRGTEQFF	TGTGCCAGCAGTAATTACAGGGGCACTGAGCAGTTCTTC
TRBV10-3	TRBJ2-7	.	.	CAISGRSDPYEQYF	TGTGCCATCAGTGGCAGATCGGACCCCTACGAGCAGTACTTC
TRBV20-1	TRBJ2-3	few	.	CSCGEQTDTQYF	TGCTCCTGCGGGGAACAAACAGATACGCAGTATTTT
TRBV4-2	TRBJ2-1	.	TRBD2	CASSQDGGVSYNEQFF	TGTGCCAGCAGCCAAGATGGGGGGGTCAGCTACAATGAGCAGTTCTTC
TRBV27	TRBJ1-2	many	.	CASSLWAGEFYGYTF	TGTGCCAGCAGTTTGTGGGCAGGGGAATTTTATGGCTACACCTTC
TRBV6-2/TRBV6-3	TRBJ2-7	few	.	CASSYSMERDGSYEQYF	TGTGCCAGCAGTTACTCGATGGAAAGGGACGGATCCTACGAGCAGTACTTC
TRBV20-1	TRBJ2-5	many	TRBD1	CSASEGTGTKTQYF	TGCAGTGCTAGTGAAGGGACAGGGACGAAGACCCAGTACTTC
TRBV20-1	TRBJ2-3	many	TRBD2	CSASGGVVQYF	TGCAGTGCTAGCGGGGGGGTCGTGCAGTATTTT
TRBV7-2	TRBJ1-1	.	.	CASSKGPQENTEAFF	TGTGCCAGCAGCAAAGGACCACAGGAGAACACTGAAGCTTTCTTT
TRBV2	TRBJ1-1	.	.	CARKPGAGTLLNTEAFF	TGTGCCCGTAAGCCCGGGGCCGGCACCTTATTGAACACTGAAGCTTTCTTT
TRBV19	TRBJ1-2	.	.	CASGRGGGYTF	TGTGCCAGTGGCAGGGGAGGTGGCTACACCTTC
TRBV2	TRBJ2-3	few	TRBD2	CASSAIAGVTQYF	TGTGCCAGCAGTGCAATAGCGGGGGTTACGCAGTATTTT
TRBV20-1	TRBJ2-3	few	TRBD2	CSARGFRSGGTDTQYF	TGCAGTGCTAGAGGTTTTAGAAGCGGGGGAACAGATACGCAGTATTTT
TRBV6-2/TRBV6-3	TRBJ2-3	once	TRBD2	CASAGTNTDTQYF	TGTGCCAGCGCCGGGACTAACACAGATACGCAGTATTTT
TRBV3-1	TRBJ1-2	few	TRBD1	CASSRRDSYGYTF	TGTGCCAGCAGCCGGAGGGACAGCTATGGCTACACCTTC
TRBV12-3/TRBV12-4	TRBJ2-5	few	.	CASSLLVETQYF	TGTGCCAGCAGTTTACTAGTAGAGACCCAGTACTTC
TRBV12-3/TRBV12-4	TRBJ2-7	.	.	CASSSTLLYYEQYF	TGTGCCAGCAGTTCTACCCTGCTATACTACGAGCAGTACTTC
TRBV20-1	TRBJ1-2	few	.	CSASLVQENYGYTF	TGCAGTGCTAGTCTTGTCCAGGAGAACTATGGCTACACCTTC
TRBV7-2	TRBJ1-6	.	.	CASQDSYNSPLHF	TGTGCCAGCCAGGACAGCTATAATTCACCCCTCCACTTT